These 26 T cell receptor beta chains came from one sample sequenced in a study of Tregs in tolerant kidney transplant recipients. Only in-frame clones appear in the TCRdb table, and some are missing; sequencing was by immunoSEQ multiplex PCR. The repertoire holds around 120,000 clones, with approximately 90% as singletons. Sequenced: CD4+ T cells from blood. These receptor sequences come from a human donor in good health.

The chain couples TRBV5-1 to TRBJ2-7; no firm D call. The CDR3 totals 19 residues. The V end was cut by 4 bases, the J end by 3 bases, with 29 bases between. Per germline, CDR1 SGHRS and CDR2 YFSETQ. The CDR3 DNA follows: TGCGCCAGCAGCCTCGAACCCCAGCGAAGCGCGCGATCGAGCTACGAGCAGTACTTC. This encodes CASSLEPQRSARSSYEQYF.

The rearrangement links TRBV7-6 to TRBJ1-5, with D unclear. Germline CDR1 and CDR2: SGHVS and FNYEAQ. Trimming stripped 0 bases from V and 0 bases from J, with 12 bases between. The CDR3 is 17 residues long. The CDR3 DNA reads TGTGCCAGCAGCTTAGCGGGTGGCAGATATAGCAATCAGCCCCAGCATTTT. This encodes CASSLAGGRYSNQPQHF.

The V call is TRBV6-1, the J call TRBJ1-4, with a weak D call TRBD1 (5 bases). This CDR3 spans 16 amino acids. Germline CDR1 reads MNHNS; CDR2 reads SASEGT. Between the trimmed V and J ends, which lost 0 bases and 4 bases, there was a span of 12 bases. CDR3 coding DNA: TGTGCCAGCAGTGAAGCGATCAGGGCCTTTAATGAAAAACTGTTTTTT. The encoded protein is CASSEAIRAFNEKLFF.

DNA of the CDR3: TGTGCCACCAACAGCCGGACAGGCAACTCCTACGAGCAGTACTTC. Amino acids: CATNSRTGNSYEQYF. The chain couples TRBV10-3 to TRBJ2-7, with 7 nucleotides matching TRBD1. V trimming: 10 bases; J trimming: 0 bases; junction bases outside the gene matches: 12. Germline CDR1 reads ENHRY; CDR2 reads SYGVKD. CDR3 length: 15 amino acids.

This chain uses TRBV5-1 with TRBJ1-4, with TRBD1 as a possible D gene (6 bases). The CDR3 has 15 amino acids. Between the trimmed V and J ends, which lost 3 bases and 3 bases, there was a span of 12 bases. CDR1 SGHRS and CDR2 YFSETQ come from the germline V gene. This chain's CDR3 is CASSYGGRSNEKLFF. The CDR3 DNA is TGCGCCAGCAGCTATGGGGGCAGGTCTAATGAAAAACTGTTTTTT.

This chain connects TRBV11-2 to TRBJ1-3, with D possibly being TRBD1 (6 bases). The V end lost 2 bases, the J end lost 0 bases, and 14 bases lay between the germline ends. CDR1 SGHAT and CDR2 FQNNGV come from the germline V gene. The CDR3 extends over 17 amino acids. Here the CDR3 DNA reads TGTGCCAGCAGCTTACGGTTAGCGGACAGCTCTGGAAACACCATATATTTT. It yields the protein CASSLRLADSSGNTIYF.

In DNA, the CDR3 is TGTGCCAGCAGCCCTACTCGGGACCGAGGAACCGGGGAGCTGTTTTTT. Encoded protein: CASSPTRDRGTGELFF. The chain joins TRBV7-2 to TRBJ2-2; D assignment may be TRBD1 or TRBD2 (5 bases each). CDR1 and CDR2 (germline): SGHTA, FQGNSA. The CDR3 is made up of 16 amino acids. Trimming removed 5 bases from V and 5 bases from J, with 18 bases in between. Based on the CDR3 plus reference TRBV7-2 and TRBJ2-2, the full variable domain is GAGVSQSPSNKVTEKGKDVELRCDPISGHTALYWYRQSLGQGLEFLIYFQGNSAPDKSGLPSDRFSAERTGGSVSTLTIQRTQQEDSAVYLCASSPTRDRGTGELFFGEGSRLTVL.

J is TRBJ1-3 and V is TRBV5-1; the match to TRBD1 covers 7 bases. CDR3 size: 15 residues. CDR1 is SGHRS and CDR2 is YFSETQ in the germline V gene. Trimming at V came to 0 bases and at J to 1 base, leaving 1 base not matched to a gene. The CDR3 spells CASSLVTGSGNTIYF. The CDR3 nucleotides are TGCGCCAGCAGCTTGGTGACAGGGTCTGGAAACACCATATATTTT.

This clone was counted once. The chain joins TRBV6-1 to TRBJ2-1; no reliable D call. V was trimmed by 6 bases and J by 8 bases, leaving 20 bases between them. Germline V gives CDR1 MNHNS, CDR2 SASEGT. CDR3 length equals 15 residues. The CDR3 DNA is TGTGCCAGCAGACCTGGACCGGTGGGTGTGTATGAGCAGTTCTTC. Translation: CASRPGPVGVYEQFF.

The chain employs TRBV25-1 and TRBJ1-2, with unresolved D. The CDR3 spans 15 residues. V lost 0 bases to trimming and J lost 12 bases, with 20 bases between them. Per the germline V gene, CDR1 is MGHDK and CDR2 is SYGVNS. CDR3 sequence reads: CASSEYSSSTSFHTF. The CDR3 nucleotides are TGTGCCAGCAGTGAATATTCGTCGTCCACCAGTTTTCACACCTTC.

The chain combines TRBV7-9 with TRBJ2-1, with a weak D call TRBD2 (6 bases). The V end was cut by 5 bases, the J end by 0 bases, with 8 bases between. The CDR3 extends over 14 amino acids. Per the germline V gene, CDR1 is SEHNR and CDR2 is FQNEAQ (reference sequence). In DNA, the CDR3 is TGTGCCAGCAGCCCCGGGAGCTCCTACAATGAGCAGTTCTTC. This sequence encodes CASSPGSSYNEQFF.

V gene TRBV6-5 combines with J gene TRBJ2-7; 8 bases agree with TRBD1. Germline CDR1 is MNHEY and CDR2 is SVGAGI. The CDR3 runs to 14 residues. Trimming at V came to 0 bases and at J to 6 bases, leaving 4 bases not matched to a gene. The CDR3 reads CASSYSRGLGEQYF. CDR3 sequence (DNA): TGTGCCAGCAGTTACTCCAGGGGGCTGGGCGAGCAGTACTTC.

This rearrangement joins TRBV4-2 to TRBJ2-1; 9 bases match TRBD2. From germline, CDR1 is LGHNA and CDR2 YNFKEQ. V lost 4 bases, J lost 1 base, and 5 bases stayed unmatched. The CDR3 has 16 amino acids. The CDR3 region is CASSLRAGGSYNEQFF. DNA of the CDR3: TGTGCCAGCAGCCTCAGAGCGGGAGGTTCCTACAATGAGCAGTTCTTC.

The V gene is TRBV10-2, the J gene TRBJ2-1; 7 nucleotides line up with TRBD1. Trimming took 5 bases from V and 9 from J; bases not matched to a gene: 16. The CDR3 length is 16 residues. Germline values: CDR1 WSHSY, CDR2 SAAADI. CDR3 sequence reads: CASSPTRGGRDSEQFF. DNA of the CDR3: TGCGCCAGCAGTCCGACCCGGGGCGGAAGGGACAGTGAGCAGTTCTTC.

J is TRBJ2-7 and V is TRBV29-1, with a possible D match to TRBD1 (6 bases). This CDR3 has 13 residues. The ends were cut back, 8 bases at V and 2 bases at J, with 16 bases in the middle. CDR1 is SQVTM, CDR2 ANQGSEA, per germline. The CDR3: CSYSTGITYEQYF. In DNA, the CDR3 is TGCAGCTACTCAACAGGGATTACCTACGAGCAGTACTTC.

V and J are TRBV2 and TRBJ1-5; D is unclear. The CDR3 consists of 11 residues. Trimming shortened V by 4 bases and J by 10 bases, and 8 bases separated the two germline ends. Per the germline V gene, CDR1 is SNHLY and CDR2 is FYNNEI. The CDR3 loop reads CASSVDGPQHF. The CDR3, as DNA: TGTGCCAGCAGTGTGGACGGTCCCCAGCATTTT.

The chain employs TRBV6-1 and TRBJ2-7; D not certain. Germline assignment: CDR1 MNHNS and CDR2 SASEGT. This CDR3 is built from 13 residues. V lost 0 bases and J 3 bases, leaving 6 bases between the germline ends. CDR3 amino acids: CASSEASHYEQYF. The DNA of the CDR3 is TGTGCCAGCAGTGAAGCCAGCCACTACGAGCAGTACTTC.

This clone was seen once. V is TRBV7-8 and J is TRBJ1-5; D may be TRBD1 (6 bases). V lost 5 bases, J lost 2 bases, and 13 bases lay in between. CDR1 and CDR2 (germline): SGHVS, FQNEAQ. This CDR3 is built from 15 residues. The CDR3 loop reads CASSPRWTGNQPQHF. As DNA, the CDR3 is TGTGCCAGCAGCCCGAGGTGGACAGGCAATCAGCCCCAGCATTTT. The entire variable domain, with the rest obtained from reference TRBV7-8 and TRBJ1-5, is as follows: GAGVSQSPRYKVAKRGQDVALRCDPISGHVSLFWYQQALGQGPEFLTYFQNEAQLDKSGLPSDRFFAERPEGSVSTLKIQRTQQEDSAVYLCASSPRWTGNQPQHFGDGTRLSIL.

A remark on this clone: In the same sample, other DNA sequences code for this CDR3. The rearrangement joins TRBV7-9 to TRBJ1-1; 8 bases line up with TRBD1. V shed 4 bases and J 3 bases; nucleotides not matched to a gene: 1. This CDR3 is built from 13 residues. From germline, CDR1 is SEHNR and CDR2 FQNEAQ (reference sequence). In DNA form, the CDR3 reads TGTGCCAGCAGCTCACAGGGGGACACTGAAGCTTTCTTT. It is translated as CASSSQGDTEAFF.

The sample holds one count of this clone. This chain joins TRBV19 and TRBJ2-6; D is undetermined. The CDR3 spans 17 residues. V gave up 4 bases and J gave up 4 bases, with 17 bases separating them. Germline lookup yields CDR1 LNHDA and CDR2 SQIVND (reference sequence). This CDR3 reads CASSRRRSRAGANVLTF. The CDR3, as DNA: TGTGCCAGTAGTAGGCGGCGGAGTCGGGCCGGGGCCAACGTCCTGACTTTC.

The rearrangement uses TRBV2 and TRBJ1-4, with D hard to call. V was clipped by 8 bases and J by 8 bases, with 18 bases between them. Germline-derived CDR1 and CDR2 are SNHLY and FYNNEI. The CDR3 sequence is 14 residues long. CDR3 region: CASYLPWGEEKLFF. In DNA, the CDR3 is TGTGCCAGCTACCTACCATGGGGAGAAGAAAAACTGTTTTTT. Together with reference TRBV2 and TRBJ1-4, the CDR3 gives the full variable domain: EPEVTQTPSHQVTQMGQEVILRCVPISNHLYFYWYRQILGQKVEFLVSFYNNEISEKSEIFDDQFSVERPDGSNFTLKIRSTKLEDSAMYFCASYLPWGEEKLFFGSGTQLSVL.

This chain connects TRBV18 to TRBJ2-7; 7 bases are a match to TRBD2. The CDR3 contains 14 residues. The ends lost 3 bases at V and 4 bases at J; junction bases unmatched: 6. CDR1 and CDR2 (germline): KGHSH, LQKENI. The CDR3 loop is CASSPELATYEQYF. The DNA of the CDR3 is TGTGCCAGCTCACCGGAACTAGCGACATACGAGCAGTACTTC.

This clone was recorded only once. The rearrangement links TRBV29-1 to TRBJ2-5, with TRBD1 as a possible D gene (6 bases). CDR3 length: 13 amino acids. V was trimmed by 4 bases and J by 5 bases, leaving 14 bases between them. CDR1 SQVTM and CDR2 ANQGSEA come from the germline V gene. In nucleotides, the CDR3 is TGCAGCGTTGTGCAGGGGATAGGGGAGACCCAGTACTTC. Translated, it gives CSVVQGIGETQYF.

The chain couples TRBV5-5 to TRBJ2-3; the match to TRBD2 covers 14 bases. The V and J ends lost 4 bases and 0 bases, in that order; junction bases with no gene match: 7. The germline gives CDR1 SGHKS, CDR2 YYEKEE (reference sequence). The CDR3 runs to 18 residues. The CDR3 protein is CASSPGTSGRTSTDTQYF. The CDR3 region has the DNA TGTGCCAGCAGCCCTGGGACTAGCGGGAGAACTAGCACAGATACGCAGTATTTT.

The table lists this clone with a count of one. The V gene is TRBV5-8, the J gene TRBJ2-2; D uncertain. Looked up from germline, CDR1 is SGHTS and CDR2 is YDEGEE. The V gene lost 4 bases and the J gene lost 4 bases, with 14 bases spanning the gap. This CDR3 comprises 15 residues. In DNA, the CDR3 is TGTGCCAGCAGCCCTGGAGTCAACCGCACCGGGGAGCTGTTTTTT. Its protein product is CASSPGVNRTGELFF. The full variable domain, rest sourced from reference TRBV5-8 and TRBJ2-2, is EAGVTQSPTHLIKTRGQQATLRCSPISGHTSVYWYQQALGLGLQFLLWYDEGEERNRGNFPPRFSGRQFPNYSSELNVNALELEDSALYLCASSPGVNRTGELFFGEGSRLTVL.

V gene TRBV19 combines with J gene TRBJ1-6, with 7 bases identical to TRBD1. Losses at the gene ends were 6 bases for V and 7 bases for J; bases not matched to a gene: 6. This CDR3 region has 14 residues. The germline gives CDR1 LNHDA, CDR2 SQIVND (reference sequence). The CDR3 here is CASRNRGKNSPLHF. The CDR3 bases are TGTGCCAGTAGGAACAGGGGAAAGAATTCACCCCTCCACTTT.